This TCR beta chain is from a study of blood T cell repertoires in COVID-19. On the study more broadly: Sites in the United States, Italy and Spain provided acute and convalescent COVID-19 samples. PBMCs, B-cell-depleted T cells, or T cells provided the cDNA or gDNA that made up the material.

Germline V gene data show CDR1 as MGHDK and CDR2 as SYGVNS. Trimming took 1 base from V and 12 from J, leaving 15 bases between them. The CDR3 sequence is 13 residues long. This clone was counted once. Per the original methods: Reference gene primer amplification in the assay estimated nucleated cell counts. Sequenced by immunoSEQ multiplex PCR; TCRdb stores in-frame clones only, minus some. The DNA was the basis for D and trimming; V, J and clone size are from that table. Here the sample spans about 200,000 clones, about 91% being singletons. The TCR was taken from a man younger than 40 with acute or convalescent COVID-19. Material: peripheral blood. The V call is TRBV25-1, the J call TRBJ1-2, with a tentative D call TRBD1 (6 bases). CDR3 residues: CASSESGAETNTF. The CDR3 DNA reads as TGTGCCAGCAGTGAATCAGGGGCAGAGACTAACACCTTC.